This T cell receptor beta chain appears in the sequencing data of a study of T cell repertoires in cytomegalovirus infection. Study-level background: Selection of CMV epitopes for the study included recently identified HLA-C-restricted and well-studied HLA-B-restricted ones. Indications of both CMV infection and matching HLA type were provided by public TCR beta signatures.

The CDR3 spans 14 residues. V was clipped by 3 bases and J by 4 bases; unmatched bases: 4. CDR1 is LNHDA, CDR2 SQIVND, per germline (reference sequence). TCRdb reprocessed the reads via MiXCR and lists one record per CDR3 protein. The sample shows over 120,000 distinct CDR3 sequences, 32% of them seen only once. The sample holds many counts of this clonotype. The antigen is undetermined. Study-level findings and limits: What dominated the ex vivo response were HLA-C-restricted CMV-specific TCR beta clonotypes.

The source is a human donor in good health (CMV status not recorded). Some clones in this sample may be carry-over from other donors' samples. Material: CD8+ T cells from cultured PBMCs, obtained from culture after CMV antigen stimulation. The chain links TRBV19 to TRBJ1-1, with TRBD1 matching 8 bases. CDR3 residues: CASSMTGARTEAFF. The CDR3 bases are TGTGCCAGTAGTATGACAGGGGCGCGCACTGAAGCTTTCTTT.